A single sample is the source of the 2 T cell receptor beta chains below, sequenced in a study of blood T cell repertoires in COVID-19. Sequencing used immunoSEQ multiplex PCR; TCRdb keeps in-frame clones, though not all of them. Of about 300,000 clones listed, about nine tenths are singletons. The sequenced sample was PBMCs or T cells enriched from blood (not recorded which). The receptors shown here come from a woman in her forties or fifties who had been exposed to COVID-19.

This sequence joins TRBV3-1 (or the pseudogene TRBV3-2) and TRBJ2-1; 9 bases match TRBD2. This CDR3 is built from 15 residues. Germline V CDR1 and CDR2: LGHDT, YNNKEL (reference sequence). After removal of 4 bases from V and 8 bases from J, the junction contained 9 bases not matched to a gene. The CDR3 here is CASSPGASGVDEQFF. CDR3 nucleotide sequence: TGTGCCAGCAGCCCTGGGGCTAGCGGGGTCGATGAGCAGTTCTTC.

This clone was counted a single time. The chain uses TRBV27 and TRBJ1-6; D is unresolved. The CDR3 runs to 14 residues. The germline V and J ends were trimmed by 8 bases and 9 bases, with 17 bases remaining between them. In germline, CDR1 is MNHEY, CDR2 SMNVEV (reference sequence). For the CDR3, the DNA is TGTGCCAGCGCGCACCACCTCGAGGGTTCACCCCTCCACTTT. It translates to CASAHHLEGSPLHF.